This T cell receptor beta chain was captured by sequencing in a study of shared clonotypes between healthy human individuals. The wider study: The donor group consisted of a couple of women and three men, aged 18 to 49.

Note on this clone: The antigen is unknown.

Germline CDR1 reads MNHEY; CDR2 reads SMNVEV (reference sequence). This CDR3 is 13 amino acids long. V gave up 6 bases and J gave up 1 base, with 7 bases separating them. TCRdb's copy holds only in-frame clones and misses some; the assay was immunoSEQ multiplex PCR. The profile shows around 1.4 million clones, approximately 98.5% of them singletons. Study-wide findings and caveats: Rarefaction curves obtained for sorted subsets showed sequencing incomplete despite large depth.

The sequencing input was naive CD4+ T cells sorted from blood. Subset specified: CD45RA+ positively selected. The receptor was derived from a man aged 30-40 years in good health. The V call is TRBV27, the J call TRBJ2-1, with D perhaps TRBD2 (5 bases). The CDR3 DNA reads as TGTGCCAGCAGGCGGACTTCCTACAATGAGCAGTTCTTC. Translating it yields CASRRTSYNEQFF.